This T cell receptor beta chain appears in the sequencing data of a study of T-cell memory formation after mild COVID-19. Study overall: TCR clusters largely stayed donor specific.

This CDR3 comprises 15 residues. Germline V gene sequence: CDR1 DFQATT, CDR2 SNEGSKA (reference sequence). With 4 bases clipped from V and 5 bases from J, the junction kept 11 bases outside the gene matches. Notes on this clonotype: Its antigen is as yet unknown.

Overall study results and limits: Among CD4+ contracting clones, most were CM and EM, and CD8+ ones EMRA. Prior to infection, memory already included some responding clones, suggesting cross-reactive memory joined. Clones shrinking between day 15 and 85 showed a balanced CD4/CD8 split, and those that grew later tilted toward CD4+.

Via MiXCR, TCRdb re-called the 5' RACE reads, giving one row per CDR3 protein. Of 470,000 or so distinct CDR3 sequences in the sample, about 23% were seen once. The specimen sequenced was PBMCs or a T cell subset sorted from them (not recorded which). V and J are TRBV20-1 and TRBJ2-5; 9 bases fit TRBD1. The TCR originated in an adult woman who had mild COVID-19 (a few samples of this study predate the infection). Cell type and time point are not known. The CDR3 nucleotides are TGCAGTGCTACACCGGGACAGGGTTTTTGGGAGACCCAGTACTTC. Amino acid sequence: CSATPGQGFWETQYF.